The clone carrying this TCR beta chain was seen a few times. Authors' processing steps: Reference gene primers were amplified, and this amplification served to estimate nucleated cell counts. The assay was immunoSEQ multiplex PCR, and TCRdb's table has in-frame clones only and misses some. For V, J and clone size, that table is used; D and trimming come from the DNA. Here the sample spans around 60,000 clones, roughly four fifths being singletons. The data originate from a study of blood T cell repertoires in COVID-19. On the study more broadly: Whether acute or convalescent, the COVID-19 samples came from the United States, Italy and Spain.

CDR3 length: 14 amino acids. V was pared by 2 bases and J by 1 base, with 5 bases between. The V gene's germline CDR1 is WNHNN and CDR2 SYGVQD (reference sequence). The TCR comes from a woman of 80 years or more with acute or convalescent COVID-19. The chain carries TRBV10-1 and TRBJ2-2, with D hard to call. Source material: peripheral blood. CDR3 in DNA: TGCGCCAGCAGTGAGCAGCGGAACACCGGGGAGCTGTTTTTT. This translates into CASSEQRNTGELFF.